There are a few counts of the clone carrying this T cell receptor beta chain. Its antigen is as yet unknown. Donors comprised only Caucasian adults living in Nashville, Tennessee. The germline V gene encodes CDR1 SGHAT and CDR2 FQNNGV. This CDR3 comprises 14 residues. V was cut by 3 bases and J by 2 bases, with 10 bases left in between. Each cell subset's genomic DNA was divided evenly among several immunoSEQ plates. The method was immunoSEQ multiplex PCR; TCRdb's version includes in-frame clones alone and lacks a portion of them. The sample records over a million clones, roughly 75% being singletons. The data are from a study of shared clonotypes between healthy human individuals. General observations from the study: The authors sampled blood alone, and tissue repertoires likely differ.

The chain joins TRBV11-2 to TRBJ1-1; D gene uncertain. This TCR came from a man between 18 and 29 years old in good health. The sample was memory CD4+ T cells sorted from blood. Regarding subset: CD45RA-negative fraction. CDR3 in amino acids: CASSFNGDNTEAFF. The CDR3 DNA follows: TGTGCCAGCAGCTTCAACGGGGATAACACTGAAGCTTTCTTT.